One sample yielded the 32 T cell receptor beta chains listed below, sequenced in a study of CD8+CD57+ T cells in acquired aplastic anemia. Only patients with CD8+CD57+ cell expansion on flow cytometry were chosen for sequencing. CDR3 and TCR beta VDJ profiling relied on a genomic DNA template. TCRdb fed the reads into MiXCR, producing one record per CDR3 protein. The data show about 98,000 distinct CDR3 sequences, less than 75% seen once. Sequencing input: sorted CD4+, CD8+, or CD8+CD57+ T cells (not recorded which) from PBMCs. All receptors come from a human donor with aplastic anemia.

This chain uses TRBV24-1 with TRBJ1-5, with 7 bases matching TRBD1. V gave up 3 bases and J gave up 6 bases; unmatched junction bases: 7. Per germline, CDR1 KGHDR and CDR2 SFDVKD. The CDR3 totals 15 residues. Written as DNA, the CDR3 is TGTGCCACCAGTGATGGGACAGCCCGAGGTCAGCCCCAGCATTTT. The encoded protein is CATSDGTARGQPQHF.

This rearrangement joins TRBV5-1 to TRBJ2-7; D remains ambiguous. The germline V gene has CDR1 SGHRS and CDR2 YFSETQ. The length of the CDR3 is 13 residues. The germline V and J ends were trimmed by 3 bases and 0 bases, with 7 bases remaining between them. CDR3 DNA sequence: TGCGCCAGCAGCTCGACCCACTCCTACGAGCAGTACTTC. Protein: CASSSTHSYEQYF.

This clonotype was detected once. The rearrangement links TRBV5-1 to TRBJ2-7, with D hard to call. Germline CDR1 is SGHRS and CDR2 is YFSETQ. This CDR3 has 13 amino acids. The V and J ends lost 4 bases and 1 base respectively, with 9 bases between them. The chain's CDR3 is CASSVDISYEQYF. The CDR3 DNA is TGCGCCAGCAGCGTTGACATTTCCTACGAGCAGTACTTC.

This sequence joins TRBV24-1 and TRBJ2-6, with D possibly matching TRBD1 (5 bases). With 3 bases removed from V and 4 bases from J, the gap between germline ends came to 12 bases. The germline V gene has CDR1 KGHDR and CDR2 SFDVKD. CDR3 length: 16 residues. CDR3 DNA sequence: TGTGCCACCAGTGATCCAGGGTTCGGGGGGGCCAACGTCCTGACTTTC. It yields the protein CATSDPGFGGANVLTF.

This clonotype appeared a single time. The rearrangement joins TRBV2 to TRBJ1-2; perhaps TRBD1 as D (5 bases). Germline loops: CDR1 SNHLY, CDR2 FYNNEI. The CDR3 length is 15 residues. V was trimmed by 6 bases and J by 1 base, leaving 15 bases between them. CDR3 sequence (DNA): TGTGCCAGCAGCACTCAAGGGAGGGGTAACTATGGCTACACCTTC. As protein: CASSTQGRGNYGYTF.

The CDR3 DNA reads as TGTGCCAGCAGCGTAAGCGGCCGCAGCTCCTACGAGCAGTACTTC. Translation gives CASSVSGRSSYEQYF. V is TRBV9 and J is TRBJ2-7, with D maybe TRBD2 (5 bases). This CDR3 spans 15 amino acids. Germline CDR1 and CDR2: SGDLS and YYNGEE. Between the trimmed V and J ends, which lost 1 base and 0 bases, there was a span of 11 bases. Complete variable domain (other parts from reference TRBV9 and TRBJ2-7): DSGVTQTPKHLITATGQRVTLRCSPRSGDLSVYWYQQSLDQGLQFLIQYYNGEERAKGNILERFSAQQFPDLHSELNLSSLELGDSALYFCASSVSGRSSYEQYFGPGTRLTVT.

The chain links TRBV24-1 to TRBJ1-2; TRBD1 matches 8 bases. After removal of 4 bases from V and 3 bases from J, the junction contained 9 bases not matched to a gene. Per germline, CDR1 KGHDR and CDR2 SFDVKD. This CDR3 spans 16 amino acids. Here the CDR3 reads CATSDPGQGGDYGYTF. The CDR3 coding sequence is TGTGCCACCAGTGACCCTGGACAGGGAGGAGACTATGGCTACACCTTC.

This chain joins TRBV15 and TRBJ2-7, with TRBD2 identical over 9 bases. V gave up 0 bases and J gave up 9 bases; unmatched junction bases: 9. The CDR3 is 15 amino acids. Germline lookup yields CDR1 LNHNV and CDR2 YYDKDF (reference sequence). The DNA of the CDR3 is TGTGCCACCAGCAGAGATGAAGTAGCGGGAGTAGGGCAGTACTTC. Its protein is CATSRDEVAGVGQYF.

Comment on this clonotype: This sequence may be a read error, since a much larger clone differs from it by one base. The chain links TRBV7-3 to TRBJ1-6; D is unresolved. CDR3 length: 13 residues. In germline, CDR1 is SGHTA, CDR2 FQGTGA. This chain's CDR3 is CTSSSNSGSPLHF. The CDR3 DNA follows: TGTACCAGCAGCTCTAACTCTGGATCACCCCTCCACTTT.

V usage is TRBV7-9 and J usage is TRBJ1-3; the D gene is possibly TRBD1 (5 bases). Deletions cut 1 base from V and 2 bases from J, with 9 bases between. The germline V gene encodes CDR1 SEHNR and CDR2 FQNEAQ (reference sequence). CDR3 length: 15 residues. The CDR3 loop is CASSLVGTAGNTIYF. The CDR3 nucleotides are TGTGCCAGCAGCTTAGTGGGGACGGCTGGAAACACCATATATTTT.

This chain links TRBV19 with TRBJ2-7, with a tentative D call TRBD1 (5 bases). The V and J ends lost 4 bases and 4 bases respectively, with 14 bases between them. CDR1 is LNHDA and CDR2 is SQIVND in the germline V gene (reference sequence). This CDR3 is 14 amino acids long. CDR3 DNA sequence: TGTGCCAGTAGTACCAAGACAGAAACGTACGAGCAGTACTTC. Translation: CASSTKTETYEQYF.

The V and J genes are TRBV7-9 and TRBJ1-2; maybe TRBD1 (5 bases). The CDR3 sequence is 14 residues long. V was shortened by 2 bases and J by 3 bases, with 10 bases between the two germline ends. The V gene's germline CDR1 is SEHNR and CDR2 FQNEAQ (reference sequence). DNA for the CDR3: TGTGCCAGCAGCTTACGGCTACAGGACTATGGCTACACCTTC. As protein: CASSLRLQDYGYTF.

The chain carries TRBV6-1 and TRBJ2-3; the match to TRBD2 covers 8 bases. The CDR3 has 14 amino acids. Germline CDR1 and CDR2: MNHNS and SASEGT. The V segment lost 7 bases and the J segment 1 base; nucleotides outside the gene matches: 4. This CDR3 reads CASIPAGGTDTQYF. The CDR3 coding sequence is TGTGCCAGCATTCCAGCGGGGGGCACAGATACGCAGTATTTT.

This clonotype was picked up one time. An end of the junction does not agree with germline; a read error may underlie this. The chain carries TRBV11-2 and TRBJ2-7, with TRBD2 matching 9 bases. The CDR3 totals 17 residues. The germline V gene has CDR1 SGHAT and CDR2 FQNNGV. The CDR3 bases are TGCGCCAGCAGCGGGGGATGGCGGGGGGGCTCTGGCAACGAGCAGTACTTC. This codes for CASSGGWRGGSGNEQYF.

This chain links TRBV20-1 with TRBJ2-1; 11 nucleotides align to TRBD2. Germline lookup yields CDR1 DFQATT and CDR2 SNEGSKA (reference sequence). This CDR3 is 14 amino acids long. J was trimmed by 3 bases and V by 4 bases; bases with no gene match: 2. The CDR3 reads CSAMTSGVYNEQFF. The CDR3 region has the DNA TGCAGTGCTATGACTAGCGGGGTCTACAATGAGCAGTTCTTC.

This clonotype was counted ten times or more. This chain uses TRBV5-1 with TRBJ2-3, with 7 bases identical to TRBD2. The trim removed 4 bases at V and 3 bases at J, leaving 5 bases unmatched. Germline V lookup: CDR1 SGHRS, CDR2 YFSETQ. The CDR3 length is 14 residues. DNA for the CDR3: TGCGCCAGCAGCGACGGCGGGGGAACAGATACGCAGTATTTT. This encodes CASSDGGGTDTQYF.

The rearrangement joins TRBV20-1 to TRBJ1-2; D unresolved. The CDR3 is made up of 14 amino acids. Germline CDR1 and CDR2: DFQATT and SNEGSKA (reference sequence). V lost 0 bases and J 8 bases, leaving 16 bases between the germline ends. CDR3 bases: TGCAGTGCTAGAGAGGCCAGGACGACCAACGGCTACACCTTC. Encoded protein: CSAREARTTNGYTF.

The V call is TRBV20-1, the J call TRBJ2-5, with 10 bases matching TRBD1. Looked up from germline, CDR1 is DFQATT and CDR2 is SNEGSKA (reference sequence). V lost 3 bases and J lost 5; bases outside the gene matches: 6. The CDR3 runs 14 residues. The chain's CDR3 is CSASLTGGRETQYF. Here the CDR3 DNA reads TGCAGTGCTAGCCTGACAGGGGGCCGGGAGACCCAGTACTTC.

This chain links TRBV29-1 with TRBJ1-1, with D perhaps TRBD1 (5 bases). CDR3 length: 11 amino acids. Germline CDR1 reads SQVTM; CDR2 reads ANQGSEA. The V end was cut by 5 bases, the J end by 11 bases, with 15 bases between. The CDR3 spells CSVRWQGKAFF. The CDR3 nucleotides are TGCAGCGTTCGATGGCAGGGTAAGGCTTTCTTT.

The chain is built from TRBV6-1 and TRBJ1-2, with no clear D. This CDR3 is 14 amino acids long. The germline V gene encodes CDR1 MNHNS and CDR2 SASEGT. The V gene lost 5 bases and the J gene lost 4 bases, with 14 bases spanning the gap. CDR3 residues: CASSRQKDGYGYTF. CDR3 in DNA: TGTGCCAGCAGTCGCCAGAAGGACGGCTATGGCTACACCTTC.

The chain recombines TRBV7-8 with TRBJ1-1, with D hard to call. V was clipped by 6 bases and J by 8 bases, with 13 bases between them. The length of the CDR3 is 12 residues. Germline V lookup: CDR1 SGHVS, CDR2 FQNEAQ. This CDR3 is CASSWTQAEAFF. Written as DNA, the CDR3 is TGTGCCAGCAGTTGGACTCAGGCGGAAGCTTTCTTT.

This chain links TRBV29-1 with TRBJ2-1; 7 nucleotides agree with TRBD1. CDR1 and CDR2 from the germline V gene are SQVTM and ANQGSEA. The CDR3 is made up of 13 amino acids. The V and J ends lost 3 bases and 9 bases, in that order; junction bases with no gene match: 8. CDR3 sequence reads: CSVERTGQFEQFF. CDR3 DNA: TGCAGCGTTGAGAGGACAGGCCAATTTGAGCAGTTCTTC.

V is TRBV19 and J is TRBJ2-5; the D is unclear. The V end lost 2 bases, the J end lost 1 base, and 11 bases lay between the germline ends. Germline V gene data show CDR1 as LNHDA and CDR2 as SQIVND (reference sequence). This CDR3 comprises 15 residues. The CDR3: CASSISRRFQETQYF. The CDR3 DNA reads TGTGCCAGTAGTATATCCAGGAGATTCCAAGAGACCCAGTACTTC.

This clonotype was counted a few times. The chain is built from TRBV7-6 and TRBJ2-7; 12 nucleotides line up with TRBD2. The CDR3 contains 15 residues. The ends lost 5 bases at V and 1 base at J; junction bases unmatched: 3. Germline V gene sequence: CDR1 SGHVS, CDR2 FNYEAQ. CDR3 in amino acids: CASSKTSGRSYEQYF. The CDR3 DNA sequence: TGTGCCAGCAGCAAGACTAGCGGGAGATCCTACGAGCAGTACTTC.

The chain is built from TRBV10-3 and TRBJ1-1; D gene unclear. The CDR3 sequence is 13 residues long. CDR1 and CDR2 from the germline V gene are ENHRY and SYGVKD. Trimming left V 3 bases short and J 5 bases short, with 10 bases between. Written as DNA, the CDR3 is TGTGCCATCAGTGAACAGACGGGGACTGAAGCTTTCTTT. Amino acid sequence: CAISEQTGTEAFF.

This chain links TRBV7-2 with TRBJ2-5, with D perhaps matching TRBD2 (6 bases). The CDR3 length is 14 residues. The germline gives CDR1 SGHTA, CDR2 FQGNSA. The ends were cut back, 7 bases at V and 5 bases at J, with 17 bases in the middle. This chain's CDR3 is CASTQDGGRETQYF. The DNA of the CDR3 is TGTGCCAGCACCCAAGACGGGGGTAGGGAGACCCAGTACTTC. Variable domain in full (rest from reference TRBV7-2 and TRBJ2-5): GAGVSQSPSNKVTEKGKDVELRCDPISGHTALYWYRQSLGQGLEFLIYFQGNSAPDKSGLPSDRFSAERTGGSVSTLTIQRTQQEDSAVYLCASTQDGGRETQYFGPGTRLLVL.

The chain couples TRBV20-1 to TRBJ2-1, with 12 nucleotides matching TRBD2. CDR3 length: 14 residues. The germline gives CDR1 DFQATT, CDR2 SNEGSKA (reference sequence). V lost 7 bases to trimming and J lost 5 bases; unmatched junction nucleotides: 6. The CDR3 loop is CSGRRTSGNNEQFF. CDR3 nucleotides: TGCAGTGGCCGAAGGACTAGCGGGAACAATGAGCAGTTCTTC.

The chain uses TRBV2 and TRBJ1-1; D gene unclear. V was clipped by 8 bases and J by 0 bases, with 13 bases between them. The CDR3 runs to 14 residues. CDR1 is SNHLY and CDR2 is FYNNEI in the germline V gene. The DNA for the CDR3 is TGTGCCAGCGCCCGTACACTTGTGAACACTGAAGCTTTCTTT. Encoded protein: CASARTLVNTEAFF. Combining the CDR3 with reference TRBV2 and TRBJ1-1 gives the whole variable domain EPEVTQTPSHQVTQMGQEVILRCVPISNHLYFYWYRQILGQKVEFLVSFYNNEISEKSEIFDDQFSVERPDGSNFTLKIRSTKLEDSAMYFCASARTLVNTEAFFGQGTRLTVV.

The V and J genes are TRBV9 and TRBJ2-1, with D uncertain. Germline V gene sequence: CDR1 SGDLS, CDR2 YYNGEE. The CDR3 contains 13 residues. With 2 bases removed from V and 6 bases from J, the gap between germline ends came to 9 bases. The CDR3 protein is CASSVRLGNEQFF. The CDR3 DNA reads TGTGCCAGCAGCGTGAGACTGGGCAATGAGCAGTTCTTC.

This chain connects TRBV5-4 to TRBJ2-3, with 8 bases fitting TRBD1. Trimming cost V 4 bases and J 5 bases; bases outside gene matches: 6. Per germline, CDR1 SGHNT and CDR2 YYREEE (reference sequence). The CDR3 covers 14 residues. The CDR3 sequence: CASSGGQGKDTQYF. CDR3 nucleotides: TGTGCCAGCAGCGGTGGACAGGGTAAAGATACGCAGTATTTT.

The rearrangement joins TRBV19 to TRBJ1-1; D is perhaps TRBD1 (5 bases). Germline assignment: CDR1 LNHDA and CDR2 SQIVND (reference sequence). The CDR3 spans 11 residues. V dropped 7 bases and J dropped 10 bases, with 13 bases sitting between them. Written as DNA, the CDR3 is TGTGCCAGTAACATTGGGGGGGGAGCTTTCTTT. Translating gives CASNIGGGAFF. The full variable domain, rest sourced from reference TRBV19 and TRBJ1-1, is DGGITQSPKYLFRKEGQNVTLSCEQNLNHDAMYWYRQDPGQGLRLIYYSQIVNDFQKGDIAEGYSVSREKKESFPLTVTSAQKNPTAFYLCASNIGGGAFFGQGTRLTVV.

J is TRBJ2-7 and V is TRBV20-1; D might be TRBD1 or TRBD2, each matching 6 bases. The CDR3 sequence is 12 residues long. Germline CDR1 is DFQATT and CDR2 is SNEGSKA (reference sequence). Trimming shortened V by 2 bases and J by 7 bases, and 12 bases separated the two germline ends. CDR3 DNA: TGCAGTGCTAGACAAGGGGGAGGTGAGCAGTACTTC. It encodes CSARQGGGEQYF.